These 19 T cell receptor beta chains originate from one sample sequenced in a study of blood T cell repertoires in COVID-19. Sequenced by immunoSEQ multiplex PCR; TCRdb stores in-frame clones only, minus some. The sample lists roughly 210,000 clones, 80% to 90% occurring once. The sequencing sample was made of peripheral blood. The source of these receptors is an elderly woman with COVID-19, enrolled during active disease.

This clone was counted between two and nine times. The chain employs TRBV6-5 and TRBJ1-1; 7 bases are a match to TRBD1. J was trimmed by 7 bases and V by 3 bases; bases with no gene match: 8. The CDR3 runs to 14 residues. The V gene's germline CDR1 is MNHEY and CDR2 SVGAGI. The chain's CDR3 is CASSYRTGAREAFF. CDR3 bases: TGTGCCAGCAGTTATCGTACAGGGGCCCGTGAAGCTTTCTTT.

This sequence joins TRBV7-2 and TRBJ2-5; 11 positions match TRBD2. The V and J ends lost 5 bases and 2 bases, in that order; junction bases with no gene match: 10. CDR1 is SGHTA, CDR2 FQGNSA, per germline. This CDR3 comprises 17 residues. CDR3 nucleotides: TGTGCCAGCAGCCGCGTGCTAGCGGGGGGACCTCAAGAGACCCAGTACTTC. This codes for CASSRVLAGGPQETQYF.

The gene calls are TRBV28 and TRBJ1-1, with D perhaps TRBD1 (6 bases). The germline V and J ends were trimmed by 6 bases and 3 bases, with 17 bases remaining between them. The CDR3 totals 15 residues. Germline V gives CDR1 MDHEN, CDR2 SYDVKM. The CDR3: CASSPGGAGYTEAFF. As DNA, the CDR3 is TGTGCCAGCAGCCCCGGGGGGGCCGGGTACACTGAAGCTTTCTTT.

The V gene is TRBV7-6, the J gene TRBJ2-2; 10 nucleotides align to TRBD1. V dropped 2 bases and J dropped 4; count of bases not matched to a gene: 4. From germline, CDR1 is SGHVS and CDR2 FNYEAQ. The CDR3 length is 16 residues. The CDR3 sequence: CASSLQGQGSTGELFF. The CDR3, as DNA: TGTGCCAGCAGCTTACAGGGACAGGGGAGCACCGGGGAGCTGTTTTTT.

As concerns this clone: The junction and the germline gene differ at one end; a read error may be behind it. The chain joins TRBV6-5 to TRBJ2-7, with 8 bases fitting TRBD1. Germline V CDR1 and CDR2: MNHEY, SVGAGI. The CDR3 runs 15 residues. The CDR3 loop is CASSNSLDRDYEQYF. CDR3 sequence (DNA): TGTGCCAGCAGTAACTCGTTGGACAGGGACTACGAGCAGTACTTC.

This clone was found a few times. V and J are TRBV29-1 and TRBJ1-5; 10 nucleotides match TRBD1. Unmatched junction bases numbered 6, after V lost 4 bases and J lost 6 bases. The CDR3 contains 14 residues. Germline V gene lookup returns CDR1 SQVTM and CDR2 ANQGSEA. CDR3 sequence (DNA): TGCAGCGTTGGGACAGGGGGTGACGGTCAGCCCCAGCATTTT. This encodes CSVGTGGDGQPQHF.

This chain connects TRBV2 to TRBJ2-3, with D maybe TRBD2 (6 bases). Per the germline V gene, CDR1 is SNHLY and CDR2 is FYNNEI. CDR3 length: 16 residues. Trimming pared 5 bases from V and 2 bases from J, leaving 17 bases between. This CDR3 reads CASSSGSGKNTDTQYF. CDR3 in DNA: TGTGCCAGCAGTTCTGGTAGCGGAAAAAACACAGATACGCAGTATTTT.

The chain employs TRBV19 and TRBJ2-1, with 9 bases identical to TRBD2. The CDR3 extends over 16 amino acids. J lost 6 bases, V lost 7 bases, and 13 bases had no gene match. From germline, CDR1 is LNHDA and CDR2 SQIVND (reference sequence). The CDR3 DNA reads TGTGCCAGTAAGAGGTTAGCGGGGGTGTCTGGCAATGAGCAGTTCTTC. It encodes CASKRLAGVSGNEQFF. The whole variable domain, remainder taken from reference TRBV19 and TRBJ2-1, is DGGITQSPKYLFRKEGQNVTLSCEQNLNHDAMYWYRQDPGQGLRLIYYSQIVNDFQKGDIAEGYSVSREKKESFPLTVTSAQKNPTAFYLCASKRLAGVSGNEQFFGPGTRLTVL.

The J gene is TRBJ1-4, the V gene TRBV6-5, with D unclear. V lost 2 bases and J lost 5, with 6 bases in between. This CDR3 spans 13 amino acids. In germline, CDR1 is MNHEY, CDR2 SVGAGI. CDR3 in amino acids: CASSYKENEKLFF. In nucleotides, the CDR3 is TGTGCCAGCAGTTACAAGGAGAATGAAAAACTGTTTTTT.

V usage is TRBV5-8 and J usage is TRBJ2-7, with D uncertain. The ends were cut back, 1 base at V and 5 bases at J, with 7 bases in the middle. This CDR3 is built from 12 residues. Germline V CDR1 and CDR2: SGHTS, YDEGEE. The CDR3 bases are TGTGCCAGCAGCTTGCGTGTAAACGAGCAGTACGTC. Amino acids: CASSLRVNEQYV.

The V call is TRBV11-3, the J call TRBJ2-1, with 9 positions matching TRBD1. CDR3 length: 15 amino acids. J lost 5 bases, V lost 2 bases, and 4 bases had no gene match. Looked up from germline, CDR1 is SGHNT and CDR2 is YENEEA. CDR3 protein: CASSLLRDRDNEQFF. In DNA form, the CDR3 reads TGTGCCAGCAGCTTACTCAGGGACAGGGACAATGAGCAGTTCTTC.

This chain links TRBV19 with TRBJ2-1; TRBD1 matches at 10 bases. The CDR3 runs 16 residues. After removal of 5 bases from V and 9 bases from J, the junction contained 13 bases not matched to a gene. Per germline, CDR1 LNHDA and CDR2 SQIVND (reference sequence). CDR3 bases: TGTGCCAGTAGTCTCATAAGGGACAGGGGCAGGGGTGAGCAGTTCTTC. Translating it yields CASSLIRDRGRGEQFF.

As DNA, the CDR3 is TGTGCCAGCACCCGACAGGGAAGACAGCCCCAGCATTTT. Amino acid sequence: CASTRQGRQPQHF. The J gene is TRBJ1-5, the V gene TRBV12-3 or TRBV12-4; 7 nucleotides agree with TRBD1. Losses at the gene ends were 7 bases for V and 7 bases for J; bases not matched to a gene: 7. CDR3 length equals 13 residues.

The table lists this clone with a count of one. It is likely a read error, because the conserved phenylalanine at the end of the CDR3 is missing. The CDR3 here is CASSVDQGAVTYEQYL. Here the CDR3 DNA reads TGTGCCAGCAGCGTAGATCAGGGGGCAGTAACCTACGAGCAGTACCTC. This rearrangement joins TRBV9 to TRBJ2-7; TRBD1 matches 8 bases. The germline CDR1 and CDR2 sequences are SGDLS and YYNGEE. CDR3 size: 16 residues. After removal of 0 bases from V and 2 bases from J, the junction contained 7 bases not matched to a gene.

The count of this clone is one. One junction end disagrees with the germline gene, perhaps due to a read error. CDR3 DNA: TGTGCTAGCAGCTCGGGCCCCCCGGGGTCTGGAAACACCATATATTTT. This gives the protein CASSSGPPGSGNTIYF. This chain uses TRBV7-7 with TRBJ1-3; unclear D gene. The CDR3 runs 16 residues. The germline V gene has CDR1 SSHAT and CDR2 FNYEAQ (reference sequence).

The chain recombines TRBV11-3 with TRBJ2-3; 13 nucleotides match TRBD2. CDR1 is SGHNT and CDR2 is YENEEA in the germline V gene. CDR3 size: 16 residues. The ends lost 4 bases at V and 1 base at J; junction bases unmatched: 2. For the CDR3, the DNA is TGTGCCAGCAGCTACGGACTAGCGGGGGGCACAGATACGCAGTATTTT. Translated: CASSYGLAGGTDTQYF.

This clone was observed a single time. The chain has TRBV24-1 and TRBJ2-5, with 8 bases fitting TRBD1. This CDR3 comprises 16 residues. With 4 bases clipped from V and 4 bases from J, the junction kept 10 bases outside the gene matches. The germline gives CDR1 KGHDR, CDR2 SFDVKD. CDR3 DNA sequence: TGTGCCACCAGTGACTCCCGGGCAGGGGGCGCAGAGACCCAGTACTTC. This sequence encodes CATSDSRAGGAETQYF.

The V call is TRBV6-5, the J call TRBJ2-3, with D possibly TRBD2 on 5 matching bases. The V gene's germline CDR1 is MNHEY and CDR2 SVGAGI. The CDR3 is 12 residues long. Trimming took 8 bases from V and 5 from J, leaving 11 bases between them. The CDR3 sequence: CASLSGGDTQYF. For the CDR3, the DNA is TGTGCCAGCCTCAGCGGAGGAGATACGCAGTATTTT.

V and J are TRBV29-1 and TRBJ1-2; 7 bases are shared with TRBD1. The length of the CDR3 is 13 residues. The V segment lost 1 base and the J segment 8 bases; nucleotides outside the gene matches: 7. Germline loops: CDR1 SQVTM, CDR2 ANQGSEA. The chain's CDR3 is CSVEVLEGAGYTF. DNA for the CDR3: TGCAGCGTTGAAGTTTTGGAGGGGGCGGGCTACACCTTC.